The rows below give T cell receptor beta chains drawn from one sample of a study of cytomegalovirus exposure and HLA in healthy donors. The assay was immunoSEQ multiplex PCR, and TCRdb's table has in-frame clones only and misses some. The sample yields approximately 220,000 clones, 80% to 90% seen once. What was sequenced was PBMCs. The receptor set was obtained from a man between 18 and 29 years old in good health and CMV-seronegative. CDR3s include the opening cysteine and the closing phenylalanine or tryptophan. Fields, in order: CDR3 DNA, CDR3 protein, V gene, clone size, D gene, J gene. A D gene is named only where the DNA matches it firmly. Not all rows give a size; the values are once, few, many and, for expanded clones, a class.

TGTGCCAGCAGTTTATCTAGGAGCGATACGCAGTATTTT	CASSLSRSDTQYF	TRBV6-5	.	.	TRBJ2-3
TGCGCCAGCAAGGAGGATTCGGGCAATCAGCCCCAGCATTTT	CASKEDSGNQPQHF	TRBV5-1	few	.	TRBJ1-5
TGTGCCAGCAGCTTAGGTTGGGCTGGGGGGGAGCAGTTCTTC	CASSLGWAGGEQFF	TRBV7-9	.	.	TRBJ2-1
TGTGCCAGCAGTTTAGAACAGTTCGATCAGCCCCAGCATTTT	CASSLEQFDQPQHF	TRBV28	.	.	TRBJ1-5
TGCGCCAGCAGCCAACCTAGTTCGCGGGGGGGCAAAAACATTCAGTACTTC	CASSQPSSRGGKNIQYF	TRBV4-1	.	TRBD2	TRBJ2-4
TGCGCCAGCAGCCAGAAACGACTAGGTGATGAGCAGTACTTC	CASSQKRLGDEQYF	TRBV4-1	.	.	TRBJ2-7
TGTGCCAGTAAAATGGCACAGGGAGGGGCTCAGCCCCAGCATTTT	CASKMAQGGAQPQHF	TRBV19	.	.	TRBJ1-5
TGTGCCAGCAGTCAACAGGGTTTGAACACTGAAGCTTTCTTT	CASSQQGLNTEAFF	TRBV27	once	.	TRBJ1-1
TGTGCCTGGGGACTTTGGAGCACTGAAGCTTTCTTT	CAWGLWSTEAFF	TRBV30	.	.	TRBJ1-1
TGTGCCAGCAGGCCAAGCGGGACAGGTACCTACGAGCAGTACTTC	CASRPSGTGTYEQYF	TRBV28	.	.	TRBJ2-7
TGTGCCTGGAGTATAACCTACGAGCAGTACTTC	CAWSITYEQYF	TRBV30	.	.	TRBJ2-7
TGTGCCAGCACTCTAAAGGGGGTGGGGATCTATGGCTACACCTTC	CASTLKGVGIYGYTF	TRBV27	.	.	TRBJ1-2
TGCAGCGCTGGGATAACTAGCGGGACCATTGGGGGGGTAAACACAGATACGCAGTATTTT	CSAGITSGTIGGVNTDTQYF	TRBV29-1	.	TRBD2	TRBJ2-3
TGTGCCAGCAGTTTAGGGACTGGGGAGACCCAGTACTTC	CASSLGTGETQYF	TRBV28	.	.	TRBJ2-5
TGTGCCAGCAGCTTAAGTCTGACAGGGCTCGGTGGGGAAAAACTGTTTTTT	CASSLSLTGLGGEKLFF	TRBV7-9	.	TRBD1	TRBJ1-4
TGTGCCAGCAGCTACCAACGACAGGGCCAATACAATGAGCAGTTCTTC	CASSYQRQGQYNEQFF	TRBV6-4	.	TRBD1	TRBJ2-1
TGCGCCAGCAGCCAAGTTACGGGTACGTTCATCGAGCAGTTCTTC	CASSQVTGTFIEQFF	TRBV4-3	.	.	TRBJ2-1
TGCGCCAGCAGCCTAATTAGCAATCAGCCCCAGCATTTT	CASSLISNQPQHF	TRBV4-1	.	.	TRBJ1-5
TGTGCCAGCAGCGACAGGGCGGCGACTAACTATGGCTACACCTTC	CASSDRAATNYGYTF	TRBV9	.	.	TRBJ1-2
TGTGCCAGCAGTTTATCCCGGACAGGGGGCGAAAAACTGTTTTTT	CASSLSRTGGEKLFF	TRBV27	.	TRBD1	TRBJ1-4
TGCGCCAGCAGCTTGGAGGGGACAGGGGGCGCCGAGCAGTACTTC	CASSLEGTGGAEQYF	TRBV5-1	once	TRBD1	TRBJ2-7
TGTGCCAGCGGGGGGGGCGGTGGCTACACCTTC	CASGGGGGYTF	TRBV6-6	.	.	TRBJ1-2
TGTGCCAGCAGTTATGGGGCTATAGGCTTC	CASSYGAIGF	TRBV2	few	.	TRBJ1-2
TGTGCCAGCTATGCGGCGAACACCGGGGAGCTGTTTTTT	CASYAANTGELFF	TRBV6-5	.	.	TRBJ2-2
TGCGCCAGCAGCCAAGGACGGGGGGCAGTAGATACGCAGTATTTT	CASSQGRGAVDTQYF	TRBV4-3	.	.	TRBJ2-3
TGTGCCAGCAGCTTCCGACGAATTACAGGGACTGGGGCCAACGTCCTGACTTTC	CASSFRRITGTGANVLTF	TRBV7-2	.	.	TRBJ2-6
TGTGCCAGCAGTTTCGGAATAGGGGGCGAGCAGTACTTC	CASSFGIGGEQYF	TRBV27	.	.	TRBJ2-7
TGTGCCAGTAGGGGACCGGGACACATAAATTCACCCCTCCACTTT	CASRGPGHINSPLHF	TRBV19	.	.	TRBJ1-6
TGTGCCAGCAGCTTAAAGGACAGAGCTTCCTACAATGAGCAGTTCTTC	CASSLKDRASYNEQFF	TRBV11-2	.	.	TRBJ2-1
TGTGCCAGCAGCGTAGGTAGGGGGGACAGGGGGCTTGGTGAAGCTTTCTTT	CASSVGRGDRGLGEAFF	TRBV9	few	TRBD1	TRBJ1-1
TGTGCTGTTGAGAGGGCTCCTTACGAGCAGTACTTC	CAVERAPYEQYF	TRBV12-5	.	.	TRBJ2-7
TGTGCCATCAGAGGGACAGCCCAGGATTCACCCCTCCACTTT	CAIRGTAQDSPLHF	TRBV10-3	few	TRBD1	TRBJ1-6
TGCGCCAGCAGTGACCAGGGGGCGAACACTGAAGCTTTCTTT	CASSDQGANTEAFF	TRBV4-3	.	TRBD1	TRBJ1-1
TGCGCCAGCAGTGAGTTCGGGACACCACCTAACACTGAAGCTTTCTTT	CASSEFGTPPNTEAFF	TRBV10-1	.	.	TRBJ1-1
TGCGCCAGCAGTGAGTCACCCGAGCAGCCCCAGCATTTT	CASSESPEQPQHF	TRBV10-1	.	.	TRBJ1-5
TGTGCCAGCAACCACCAGGCGTCCCGAACTGAAGCTTTCTTT	CASNHQASRTEAFF	TRBV6-5	once	.	TRBJ1-1
TGTGCCAGCAACTCAGGGCAGGATAACACTGAAGCTTTCTTT	CASNSGQDNTEAFF	TRBV2	.	.	TRBJ1-1
TGTGCCAGAGGCGGCAGCCGCTATGGCTACACCTTC	CARGGSRYGYTF	TRBV6-5	.	.	TRBJ1-2
TGTGCCAGCAGTGCCCCCAGGGTAGGGGCCACCGGGGAGCTGTTTTTT	CASSAPRVGATGELFF	TRBV6-1	.	.	TRBJ2-2
TGTGCCAGCAGCTTAGGGGACAGTTCTCACTACGAGCAGTACTTC	CASSLGDSSHYEQYF	TRBV7-9	.	TRBD1	TRBJ2-7
TGCAGCGTCCTTGGGGGACAGGGTTACGAGCAGTACTTC	CSVLGGQGYEQYF	TRBV29-1	.	TRBD1	TRBJ2-7
TGTGCCAGCAGTTTTAGGGACAATAATTCACCCCTCCACTTT	CASSFRDNNSPLHF	TRBV27	.	.	TRBJ1-6
TGTGCCAGCAGTTACTCCAGCTCCTATAATTCACCCCTCCACTTT	CASSYSSSYNSPLHF	TRBV6-5	.	.	TRBJ1-6
TGTGCCAGTAGACCACCCGCTATTTACAATGAGCAGTTCTTC	CASRPPAIYNEQFF	TRBV19	.	.	TRBJ2-1
TGTGCCAGTAGTGGGACAGTTAATTCACCCCTCCACTTT	CASSGTVNSPLHF	TRBV19	few	TRBD1	TRBJ1-6
TGTGCCAGCAGTGAGACAGGGGCTGGAAACACCATATATTTT	CASSETGAGNTIYF	TRBV25-1	.	TRBD1	TRBJ1-3
TGCAGTGCTCTCCTTGGCAGGGACTACACCTTC	CSALLGRDYTF	TRBV20-1	.	.	TRBJ1-2
TGTGCCAGCAGTCCTGGGGGACTCCTGGGATATGGCTACACCTTC	CASSPGGLLGYGYTF	TRBV28	.	.	TRBJ1-2
TGTGCCAGCTCTCCCGGACTAGCGGGGGGGAATGAGCAGTTCTTC	CASSPGLAGGNEQFF	TRBV18	once	TRBD2	TRBJ2-1
TGTGCCAGCAGTTACGCCCTTCCGGGACAGGGTACTGAAGCTTTCTTT	CASSYALPGQGTEAFF	TRBV6-5	once	TRBD1	TRBJ1-1
TGCGCCAGCAGTGAGTCTTACAGATATCAGCCCCAGCATTTT	CASSESYRYQPQHF	TRBV10-2	.	.	TRBJ1-5
TGTGCCAGCAGTCCACAGGGAGTTTTTTGGGATATGAACACTGAAGCTTTCTTT	CASSPQGVFWDMNTEAFF	TRBV28	.	.	TRBJ1-1
TGTGCCAGCAGGGTCGACAGGGGGGACGGGCCCCAGTACTTC	CASRVDRGDGPQYF	TRBV2	once	TRBD1	TRBJ2-5
TGTGCCAGCAGCACTCAAGATCAGCCCCAGCATTTT	CASSTQDQPQHF	TRBV11-2	.	.	TRBJ1-5
TGTGCCAGCAGCTTAGCGTTCGACAGTGCAGGAAACACCATATATTTT	CASSLAFDSAGNTIYF	TRBV7-2	.	.	TRBJ1-3
TGCGCCAGCAGCCAAGGGGGAGGGCAGGACGAAAAACTGTTTTTT	CASSQGGGQDEKLFF	TRBV4-3	.	.	TRBJ1-4
TGTGCCAGCAGGAGGGAGGGATATAATTCACCCCTCCACTTT	CASRREGYNSPLHF	TRBV27	few	.	TRBJ1-6
TGCGCCAGCAGTCAGGACAGGGCAGACGAAAAACTGTTTTTT	CASSQDRADEKLFF	TRBV10-1	.	TRBD1	TRBJ1-4
TGTGCCAGCAGCCGACACAGTAACACTGAAGCTTTCTTT	CASSRHSNTEAFF	TRBV11-3	few	.	TRBJ1-1